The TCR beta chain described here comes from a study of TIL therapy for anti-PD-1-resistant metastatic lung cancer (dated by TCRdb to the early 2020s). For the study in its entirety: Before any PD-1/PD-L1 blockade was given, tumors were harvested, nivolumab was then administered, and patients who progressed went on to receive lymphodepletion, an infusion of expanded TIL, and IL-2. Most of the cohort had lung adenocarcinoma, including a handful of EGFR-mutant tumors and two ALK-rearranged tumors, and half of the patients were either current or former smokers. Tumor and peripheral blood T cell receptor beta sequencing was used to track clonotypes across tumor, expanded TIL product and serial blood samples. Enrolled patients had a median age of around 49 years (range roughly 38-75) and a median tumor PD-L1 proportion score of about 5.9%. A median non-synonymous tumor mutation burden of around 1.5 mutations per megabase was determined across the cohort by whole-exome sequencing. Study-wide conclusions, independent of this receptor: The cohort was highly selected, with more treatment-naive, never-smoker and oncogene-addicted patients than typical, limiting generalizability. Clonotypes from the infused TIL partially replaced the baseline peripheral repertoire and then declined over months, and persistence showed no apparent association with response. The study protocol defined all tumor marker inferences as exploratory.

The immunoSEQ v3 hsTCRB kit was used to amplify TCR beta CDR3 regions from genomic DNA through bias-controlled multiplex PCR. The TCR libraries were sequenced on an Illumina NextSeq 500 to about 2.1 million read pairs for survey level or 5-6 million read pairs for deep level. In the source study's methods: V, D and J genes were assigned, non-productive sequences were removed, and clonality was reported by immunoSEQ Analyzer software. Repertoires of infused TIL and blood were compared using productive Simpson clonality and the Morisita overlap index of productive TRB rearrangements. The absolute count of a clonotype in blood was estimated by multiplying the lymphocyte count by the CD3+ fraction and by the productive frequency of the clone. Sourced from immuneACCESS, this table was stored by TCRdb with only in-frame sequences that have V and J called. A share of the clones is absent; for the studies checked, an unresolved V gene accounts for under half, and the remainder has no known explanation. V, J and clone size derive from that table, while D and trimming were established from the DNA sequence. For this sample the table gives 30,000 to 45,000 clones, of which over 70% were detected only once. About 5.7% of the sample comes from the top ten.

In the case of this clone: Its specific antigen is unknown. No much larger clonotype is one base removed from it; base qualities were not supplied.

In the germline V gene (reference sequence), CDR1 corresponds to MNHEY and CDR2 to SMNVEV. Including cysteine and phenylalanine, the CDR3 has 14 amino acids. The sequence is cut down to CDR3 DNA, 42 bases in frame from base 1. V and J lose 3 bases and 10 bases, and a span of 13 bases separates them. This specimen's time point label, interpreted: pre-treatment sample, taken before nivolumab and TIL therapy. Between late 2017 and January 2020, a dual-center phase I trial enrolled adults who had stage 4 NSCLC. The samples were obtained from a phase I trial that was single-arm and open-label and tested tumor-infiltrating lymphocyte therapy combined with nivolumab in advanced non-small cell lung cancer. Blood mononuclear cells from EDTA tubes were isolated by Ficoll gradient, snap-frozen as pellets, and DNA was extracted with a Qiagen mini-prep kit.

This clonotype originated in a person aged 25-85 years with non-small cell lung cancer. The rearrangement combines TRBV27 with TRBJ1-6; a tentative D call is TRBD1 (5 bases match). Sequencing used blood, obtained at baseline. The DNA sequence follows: TGTGCCAGCAGTTTCAGGCAGGGAAACTCACCCCTCCACTTT. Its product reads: CASSFRQGNSPLHF.